The 5 T cell receptor beta chains reported below all come from one sample, sequenced in a study of CD4 T cells in relation to SARS-CoV-2 and coronaviruses. CD4+ T cells from unexposed donors were obtained before the COVID-19 pandemic (2011-2018). TCRdb keeps only in-frame clones here, not all; method: immunoSEQ multiplex PCR. The data show tens of thousands of clones, 80% to 90% seen once. Sequencing was done on a sample of memory CD4+ T cells from PBMCs. The receptors shown here come from a human donor in good health.

Only a few counts were recorded for this clone. V usage is TRBV19 and J usage is TRBJ2-7; a possible D gene is TRBD2 (6 bases). The germline CDR1 and CDR2 sequences are LNHDA and SQIVND (reference sequence). The CDR3 runs to 14 residues. Trimming shortened V by 4 bases and J by 4 bases, and 14 bases separated the two germline ends. CDR3 amino acids: CASSNPGEKYEQYF. CDR3 nucleotides: TGTGCCAGTAGTAACCCGGGGGAAAAATACGAGCAGTACTTC.

The chain combines TRBV3-1 (or the pseudogene TRBV3-2) with TRBJ2-2, with unresolved D. V lost 2 bases, J lost 17 bases, and 18 bases lay in between. This CDR3 has 13 amino acids. Germline CDR1 LGHDT, CDR2 YNNKEL (reference sequence). The CDR3 reads CASSQSGIGSCFF. CDR3 nucleotides: TGTGCCAGCAGCCAATCTGGGATCGGCAGCTGTTTTTTT.

The genes are TRBV5-1 and TRBJ2-1, with TRBD2 matching over 9 bases. J lost 1 base, V lost 0 bases, and 8 bases had no gene match. The CDR3 has 18 residues. Looked up from germline, CDR1 is SGHRS and CDR2 is YFSETQ. The CDR3 nucleotides are TGCGCCAGCAGCTTGGAGATGGCGGCGGGAGGGTCCTACAATGAGCAGTTCTTC. Its translation is CASSLEMAAGGSYNEQFF.

The chain joins TRBV5-1 to TRBJ2-1, with 13 bases identical to TRBD2. Germline trimming cut 3 bases from V and 4 bases from J; bases unmatched to any gene: 7. Germline V lookup: CDR1 SGHRS, CDR2 YFSETQ. This CDR3 has 17 residues. The CDR3 coding sequence is TGCGCCAGCAGCTCTGCTGAACTAGCGGGAGGGTACAATGAGCAGTTCTTC. It codes for CASSSAELAGGYNEQFF.

This clone has more than one count but fewer than ten. The chain links TRBV25-1 to TRBJ2-1, with unresolved D. The germline gives CDR1 MGHDK, CDR2 SYGVNS. CDR3 length equals 16 residues. V lost 6 bases, J lost 8 bases, and 23 bases lay in between. The CDR3 loop is CASSATKSWGVDEQFF. The CDR3 DNA sequence: TGTGCCAGCAGCGCGACGAAGAGCTGGGGTGTGGATGAGCAGTTCTTC.